What follows is one T cell receptor (beta chain) and its context. No antigen is known for it. The sample carries other DNA sequences with the same CDR3. The PCR made use of 60 Vbeta and 13 Jbeta primers. Sequenced by immunoSEQ multiplex PCR; TCRdb stores in-frame clones only, minus some. The sample totals 90,000 to 120,000 clones; its top ten clones hold 0.5% to 0.7%. The trim removed 3 bases at V and 6 bases at J, leaving 5 bases unmatched. The CDR3 has 13 residues. The germline V gene has CDR1 KGHSH and CDR2 LQKENI. This sample was included in a study of cytomegalovirus exposure and HLA in healthy donors. Notes on the study in general: TCR beta V segments were, for the most part, productive about 87% or about 30% of the time in an earlier analysis. While the bulk of TCR sequences proved rare, some public TCRs turned up in many donors. Immune exposure data for these donors was limited to CMV serostatus.

The sequence was obtained from a man between 45 and 60 years old in good health and CMV-seronegative. The V call is TRBV18, the J call TRBJ2-7, with 7 bases that match TRBD1. The sample consisted of PBMCs. CDR3 bases: TGTGCCAGCTCACCTAACAGGGGAAGCGAGCAGTACTTC. This translates into CASSPNRGSEQYF.